The T cell receptor (beta chain) described here comes from a study of cytomegalovirus exposure and HLA in healthy donors. Study observations and caveats: TCR beta sequences numbering under 20,000 were associated with HLA alleles at 0.05 false discovery rate in a later analysis. Among TCR beta chains, those listed as cytomegalovirus-associated numbered some 160. Links to common viral pathogens appeared, in a later analysis, for several of the most significant clusters. Despite most TCR sequences being rare, some public TCRs occurred in many donors.

The table lists this clone with a count of one. Antigen: not known. CDR3 size: 13 residues. V lost 0 bases and J 4 bases, leaving 4 bases between the germline ends. Germline loops: CDR1 MNHEY, CDR2 SMNVEV (reference sequence). In the PCR, 60 Vbeta and 13 Jbeta primers were used. Assay used: immunoSEQ multiplex PCR; TCRdb lists only in-frame clones, some missing. In the table there are about 200,000 clones, 80% to 90% of which are singletons. The sequencing input was PBMCs. The TCR sequence derives from a man aged 25 to 40 in good health and CMV-seronegative. This chain links TRBV27 with TRBJ2-1, with D unresolved. The CDR3 coding sequence is TGTGCCAGCAGTTTATCAACTTACAATGAGCAGTTCTTC. Amino acid sequence: CASSLSTYNEQFF.